The entry that follows covers one T cell receptor beta chain sequence. Its cognate antigen is unknown. The sample comes from a study of cytomegalovirus exposure and HLA in healthy donors. Trimming pared 6 bases from V and 0 bases from J, leaving 16 bases between. The CDR3 totals 16 residues. From germline, CDR1 is SGHTA and CDR2 FQGNSA. Study-wide points: A later analysis linked around 15,000 TCR beta sequences to HLA alleles at 0.05 false discovery rate. According to an earlier analysis, most TCR beta V segments yielded productive rearrangements about 87% or about 30% of the time. An assumption of roughly uniform sequencing depth across donors underlay the presence/absence analyses.

PCR used 60 Vbeta primers and 13 Jbeta primers. Libraries were prepared by immunoSEQ multiplex PCR; TCRdb keeps only in-frame clonotypes and omits some of them. This table holds about 65,000 clones, about 82% found once. Sequencing was performed on PBMCs. The genes are TRBV7-2 and TRBJ2-3; TRBD2 is a possible D gene (6 bases). This receptor was obtained from a woman aged 25 to 39 in good health and CMV-seronegative. The CDR3 is CASSNTRDWSTDTQYF. In DNA, the CDR3 is TGTGCCAGCAGTAATACTCGGGACTGGAGCACAGATACGCAGTATTTT.